The count of the clone carrying this TCR beta chain is one. This specimen comes from a study of cytomegalovirus exposure and HLA in healthy donors. V shed 5 bases, J shed 5 bases, and the junction held 8 bases outside the gene matches. Germline CDR1 reads MNHEY; CDR2 reads SMNVEV (reference sequence). The CDR3 consists of 14 residues. PCR amplification relied on 60 Vbeta primers (plus 13 Jbeta primers). TCRdb keeps only in-frame clones here, not all; method: immunoSEQ multiplex PCR. This sample yields 150,000 or so clones, of which 84% are seen a single time; 0.35% to 0.45% belongs to the top ten. The material sequenced was PBMCs. The chain has TRBV27 and TRBJ2-7; 8 bases agree with TRBD1. The TCR originated in a boy between 2 and 10 years old in good health and CMV-seronegative. The CDR3 loop is CASSTRQGPHEQYF. CDR3 nucleotide sequence: TGTGCCAGCAGTACTCGACAGGGGCCCCACGAGCAGTACTTC.